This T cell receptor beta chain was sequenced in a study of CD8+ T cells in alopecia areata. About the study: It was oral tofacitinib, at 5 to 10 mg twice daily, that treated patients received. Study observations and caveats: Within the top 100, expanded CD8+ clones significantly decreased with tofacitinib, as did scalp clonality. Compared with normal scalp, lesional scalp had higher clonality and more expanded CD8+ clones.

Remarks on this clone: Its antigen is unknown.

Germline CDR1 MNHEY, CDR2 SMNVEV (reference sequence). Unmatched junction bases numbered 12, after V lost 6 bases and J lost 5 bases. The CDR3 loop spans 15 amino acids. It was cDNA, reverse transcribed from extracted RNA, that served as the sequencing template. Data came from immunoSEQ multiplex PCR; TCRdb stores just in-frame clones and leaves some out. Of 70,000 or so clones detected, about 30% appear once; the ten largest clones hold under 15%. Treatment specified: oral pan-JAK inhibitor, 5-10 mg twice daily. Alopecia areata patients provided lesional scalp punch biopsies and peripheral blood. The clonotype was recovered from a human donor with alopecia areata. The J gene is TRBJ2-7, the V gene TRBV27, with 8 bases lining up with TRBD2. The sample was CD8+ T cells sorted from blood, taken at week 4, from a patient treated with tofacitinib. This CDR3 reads CASSRESGRIHEQYF. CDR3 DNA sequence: TGTGCCAGCAGCAGGGAAAGCGGGAGAATCCACGAGCAGTACTTC.